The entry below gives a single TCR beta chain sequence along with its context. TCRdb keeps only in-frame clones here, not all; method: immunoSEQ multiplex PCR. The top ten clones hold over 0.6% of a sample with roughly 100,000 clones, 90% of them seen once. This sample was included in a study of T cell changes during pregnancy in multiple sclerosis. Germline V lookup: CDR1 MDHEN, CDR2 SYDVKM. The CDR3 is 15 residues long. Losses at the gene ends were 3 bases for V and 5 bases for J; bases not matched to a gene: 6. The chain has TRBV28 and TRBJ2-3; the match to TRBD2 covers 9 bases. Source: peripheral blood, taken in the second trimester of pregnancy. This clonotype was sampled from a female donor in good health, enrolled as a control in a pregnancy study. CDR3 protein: CASSLAGGPGDTQYF. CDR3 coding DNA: TGTGCCAGCAGTTTGGCGGGAGGGCCAGGAGATACGCAGTATTTT.